This TCR beta chain was obtained from a study of CD4 T cells in relation to SARS-CoV-2 and coronaviruses. Study-level points and caveats: In roughly 65% of donors, memory CD4+ clonotypes crossrecognized SARS-CoV-2 and at least one common cold coronavirus spike.

The germline CDR1 and CDR2 sequences are SGHRS and YFSETQ. Trimming cost V 5 bases and J 1 base, with 15 bases left between them. This CDR3 has 15 residues. The table came from immunoSEQ multiplex PCR; TCRdb's copy has only in-frame clones and leaves some out. The table records some 64,000 clones, approximately 94% of them present only once. As to this clone: No antigen is known for it.

Before the COVID-19 pandemic, during about 2010-2018, CD4+ T cells were taken from unexposed donors. The chain links TRBV5-1 to TRBJ1-1, with TRBD1 as a possible D gene (5 bases). The receptor was derived from a human donor in good health. Sequenced material: naive CD4+ T cells from PBMCs. Subset in this sample: naive CD4+ T cells isolated by negative enrichment. CDR3 sequence: CASRLEVRANTEAFF. CDR3 sequence (DNA): TGCGCCAGCAGACTGGAGGTCAGGGCGAACACTGAAGCTTTCTTT.